The 24 T cell receptor beta chains listed next were all sequenced from one sample in a study of cytomegalovirus exposure and HLA in healthy donors (dated by TCRdb to about 2017). Library prep was done by the immunoSEQ multiplex PCR assay. A mixture of 60 forward primers for TCR Vbeta segments and 13 reverse primers for TCR Jbeta segments was used in the multiplex PCR. TCRdb holds this immuneACCESS table with in-frame rearrangements only. Some clones are missing; in checked studies, unresolved V genes explain under half, and the rest has no known cause. A total of roughly 160,000 clones appear in this sample, around 81% of them only once. The ten largest clones take up approximately 13% of the sample. Sequenced: PBMCs. The receptors come from a woman aged 45 to 65 in good health and CMV-seronegative.

The rearrangement uses TRBV9 and TRBJ2-1, with unresolved D. Trimming stripped 2 bases from V and 5 bases from J, with 23 bases between. Germline-derived CDR1 and CDR2 are SGDLS and YYNGEE. The CDR3 has 18 amino acids. CDR3 region: CASSVSGDAGGSHNEQFF. The CDR3 nucleotides read TGTGCCAGCAGCGTCTCTGGTGACGCCGGCGGCTCTCACAATGAGCAGTTCTTC.

The chain is built from TRBV27 and TRBJ2-7, with 7 bases that match TRBD2. CDR1 is MNHEY and CDR2 is SMNVEV in the germline V gene (reference sequence). The CDR3 runs 19 residues. Germline trimming cut 7 bases from V and 3 bases from J; bases unmatched to any gene: 24. The CDR3 region is CASTIHEGLLKTLYYEQYF. Here the CDR3 DNA reads TGTGCCAGCACCATCCATGAGGGACTACTCAAGACATTATACTACGAGCAGTACTTC.

DNA for the CDR3: TGTGCCAGCAGTTTAGACAGAAACTATGGCTACACCTTC. Amino acid sequence: CASSLDRNYGYTF. J is TRBJ1-2 and V is TRBV28; tentatively, D is TRBD1 (5 bases). The CDR3 is made up of 13 amino acids. Germline assignment: CDR1 MDHEN and CDR2 SYDVKM. V was cut by 2 bases and J by 2 bases, with 6 bases left in between.

V and J are TRBV19 and TRBJ2-1; 11 nucleotides align to TRBD2. Germline V lookup: CDR1 LNHDA, CDR2 SQIVND (reference sequence). This CDR3 is 13 amino acids long. Trimming cost V 10 bases and J 4 bases; bases outside gene matches: 3. DNA for the CDR3: TGTGCCACCAGACTAGCGGGGTACAATGAGCAGTTCTTC. It encodes CATRLAGYNEQFF.

The genes are TRBV5-1 and TRBJ2-7, with 7 bases fitting TRBD1. The CDR3 is made up of 16 amino acids. V lost 4 bases to trimming and J lost 3 bases; unmatched junction nucleotides: 13. Germline CDR1 reads SGHRS; CDR2 reads YFSETQ. This CDR3 is CASSPTTTGRHYEQYF. In DNA form, the CDR3 reads TGCGCCAGCAGCCCCACCACGACAGGGCGACACTACGAGCAGTACTTC. The entire variable domain, with the rest obtained from reference TRBV5-1 and TRBJ2-7, is as follows: KAGVTQTPRYLIKTRGQQVTLSCSPISGHRSVSWYQQTPGQGLQFLFEYFSETQRNKGNFPGRFSGRQFSNSRSEMNVSTLELGDSALYLCASSPTTTGRHYEQYFGPGTRLTVT.

The chain has TRBV28 and TRBJ2-5; D may be TRBD1 (5 bases). Per the germline V gene, CDR1 is MDHEN and CDR2 is SYDVKM. Trimming took 4 bases from V and 5 from J, leaving 14 bases between them. The CDR3 loop spans 14 amino acids. The CDR3 reads CASSSPGSEETQYF. CDR3 sequence (DNA): TGTGCCAGCAGTTCACCAGGGTCGGAGGAGACCCAGTACTTC.

This clone was counted once. V gene TRBV28 combines with J gene TRBJ1-2; tentative D call: TRBD1 (6 bases). Trimming removed 6 bases at V and 1 base at J, with 12 bases between. CDR3 length equals 14 residues. Germline CDR1 reads MDHEN; CDR2 reads SYDVKM. The CDR3 DNA sequence: TGTGCCAGCAGCGTTGGGGGCCTTAACTATGGCTACACCTTC. Translated: CASSVGGLNYGYTF.

The chain recombines TRBV10-2 with TRBJ2-1; 10 bases map to TRBD2. The germline gives CDR1 WSHSY, CDR2 SAAADI. CDR3 length: 16 amino acids. V lost 2 bases to trimming and J lost 2 bases; unmatched junction nucleotides: 3. DNA of the CDR3: TGCGCCAGCAGTGAGGTAGGACTAGCGGCCTACAATGAGCAGTTCTTC. Protein product: CASSEVGLAAYNEQFF.

About this clone itself: Relative to the germline gene, one junction end is altered; a read error may explain this. The chain has TRBV4-3 and TRBJ2-7, with a possible D match to TRBD1 (5 bases). Germline CDR1 reads LGHNA; CDR2 reads YSLEER. The CDR3 has 13 amino acids. The CDR3 nucleotides are TGCGCCAGCAGCCAAGAGCTGTCCGCACCCAGGGTCTTC. Its protein is CASSQELSAPRVF.

The chain employs TRBV7-2 and TRBJ1-1; the match to TRBD1 covers 8 bases. With 5 bases clipped from V and 4 bases from J, the junction kept 6 bases outside the gene matches. Germline values: CDR1 SGHTA, CDR2 FQGNSA. CDR3 length: 14 amino acids. CDR3 in DNA: TGTGCCAGCAGCCCTAGGACAGGGTCCACTGAAGCTTTCTTT. Protein: CASSPRTGSTEAFF.

Worth noting for this clone: One junction end does not reproduce the germline sequence, and a read error may be involved. This chain connects TRBV7-3 to TRBJ1-1; 7 bases are a match to TRBD1. The length of the CDR3 is 16 residues. CDR1 is SGHTA and CDR2 is FQGTGA in the germline V gene. The CDR3 region is CASSLTPRGSGTEAFF. Here the CDR3 DNA reads TGTGCCAGCAGCCTAACCCCCAGGGGGTCAGGCACTGAAGCTTTCTTT.

The rearrangement joins TRBV27 to TRBJ1-2; weak D call: TRBD1 (5 bases). The CDR3 covers 14 residues. V was pared by 6 bases and J by 8 bases, with 19 bases between. Per germline, CDR1 MNHEY and CDR2 SMNVEV (reference sequence). The CDR3 is CASSRGDQREGYTF. The CDR3 bases are TGTGCCAGCAGCCGCGGGGACCAACGGGAGGGCTACACCTTC.

The V call is TRBV5-8, the J call TRBJ1-5; 10 nucleotides align to TRBD1. The ends lost 3 bases at V and 6 bases at J; junction bases unmatched: 3. CDR1 and CDR2 (germline): SGHTS, YDEGEE. CDR3 length: 14 residues. CDR3 in DNA: TGTGCCAGCAGCTGGGGGACAGGGGCTCAGCCCCAGCATTTT. Encoded protein: CASSWGTGAQPQHF.

V gene TRBV28 combines with J gene TRBJ2-1; TRBD2 agrees at 10 bases. Germline V lookup: CDR1 MDHEN, CDR2 SYDVKM. The CDR3 spans 17 residues. Trimming cost V 5 bases and J 6 bases; bases outside gene matches: 13. In nucleotides, the CDR3 is TGTGCCAGCAGTCAGACCCCGGGACTAGCGTTATTCAATGAGCAGTTCTTC. The encoded protein is CASSQTPGLALFNEQFF.

V usage is TRBV5-5 and J usage is TRBJ2-3; 7 bases fit TRBD2. The CDR3 is 16 amino acids. The J segment lost 0 bases and the V segment lost 4 bases, leaving 8 bases of the junction unmatched. From germline, CDR1 is SGHKS and CDR2 YYEKEE (reference sequence). The CDR3 here is CASSATTSVSTDTQYF. The DNA for the CDR3 is TGTGCCAGCAGCGCGACCACTAGCGTTAGCACAGATACGCAGTATTTT.

This clone was counted once. This chain links TRBV10-3 with TRBJ2-1; TRBD2 matches 9 bases. Germline V gives CDR1 ENHRY, CDR2 SYGVKD. The CDR3 runs 12 residues. V lost 8 bases and J lost 12; bases outside the gene matches: 8. CDR3 DNA sequence: TGTGCCATCTCCGGGACTAGCTTAGCGCAGTTCTTC. Its protein product is CAISGTSLAQFF.

Comments on this clone: Other DNA sequences in this sample translate to the same CDR3. In DNA, the CDR3 is TGTGCCAGCAGCGTAGGAGGAAGAGGTACAGATACGCAGTATTTT. Translation gives CASSVGGRGTDTQYF. The chain carries TRBV9 and TRBJ2-3, with D unresolved. CDR1 SGDLS and CDR2 YYNGEE come from the germline V gene. Trimming cost V 0 bases and J 3 bases, with 11 bases left between them. CDR3 size: 15 residues.

V is TRBV7-2 and J is TRBJ2-1; D is possibly TRBD1 (5 bases). Germline V CDR1 and CDR2: SGHTA, FQGNSA. V was pared by 4 bases and J by 7 bases, with 17 bases between. This CDR3 comprises 15 residues. This chain's CDR3 is CASSWRQRQNNEQFF. DNA for the CDR3: TGTGCCAGCAGCTGGAGACAGCGCCAGAATAATGAGCAGTTCTTC.

The V call is TRBV10-3, the J call TRBJ2-2, with 9 nucleotides matching TRBD2. V was clipped by 5 bases and J by 0 bases; unmatched bases: 4. The CDR3 contains 16 residues. Germline assignment: CDR1 ENHRY and CDR2 SYGVKD. The CDR3 here is CAISPRLAANTGELFF. CDR3 bases: TGTGCCATCAGTCCACGACTAGCGGCGAACACCGGGGAGCTGTTTTTT.

This chain joins TRBV7-2 and TRBJ1-2, with 9 bases lining up with TRBD1. The V gene's germline CDR1 is SGHTA and CDR2 FQGNSA. The CDR3 is made up of 16 amino acids. The ends lost 1 base at V and 6 bases at J; junction bases unmatched: 9. The chain's CDR3 is CASSLELIQGADGYTF. CDR3 DNA: TGTGCCAGCAGCTTAGAGTTAATACAGGGGGCTGATGGCTACACCTTC.

The table lists this clone with a few counts. This sequence joins TRBV6-5 and TRBJ1-2; 8 bases map to TRBD1. CDR3 length equals 14 residues. V was clipped by 6 bases and J by 8 bases; unmatched bases: 11. CDR1 and CDR2 from the germline V gene are MNHEY and SVGAGI. The CDR3 sequence is CASRYPGTGQGYTF. DNA of the CDR3: TGTGCCAGCAGATATCCCGGGACAGGCCAGGGCTACACCTTC.

This chain connects TRBV19 to TRBJ1-6, with 8 bases that match TRBD1. Germline lookup yields CDR1 LNHDA and CDR2 SQIVND (reference sequence). V dropped 0 bases and J dropped 9; count of bases not matched to a gene: 7. The length of the CDR3 is 16 residues. This chain's CDR3 is CASSIDWGTGISPLHF. The CDR3 DNA reads as TGTGCCAGTAGTATAGACTGGGGGACAGGTATTTCACCCCTCCACTTT.

This rearrangement joins TRBV10-3 to TRBJ2-2; tentative D call: TRBD2 (6 bases). This CDR3 spans 14 amino acids. V lost 4 bases, J lost 1 base, and 7 bases lay in between. The V gene's germline CDR1 is ENHRY and CDR2 SYGVKD. The CDR3 region has the DNA TGTGCCATCAGTGTGGAGGGGAACACCGGGGAGCTGTTTTTT. Amino acid sequence: CAISVEGNTGELFF.

This clone turned up a few times. The CDR3 here is CASRTGASNQPQHF. CDR3 sequence (DNA): TGTGCCAGCAGAACAGGGGCTAGCAATCAGCCCCAGCATTTT. The chain combines TRBV6-5 with TRBJ1-5, with TRBD1 matching 7 bases. The CDR3 totals 14 residues. The V gene's germline CDR1 is MNHEY and CDR2 SVGAGI. With V trimmed by 6 bases and J by 0 bases, 2 bases remained unmatched.